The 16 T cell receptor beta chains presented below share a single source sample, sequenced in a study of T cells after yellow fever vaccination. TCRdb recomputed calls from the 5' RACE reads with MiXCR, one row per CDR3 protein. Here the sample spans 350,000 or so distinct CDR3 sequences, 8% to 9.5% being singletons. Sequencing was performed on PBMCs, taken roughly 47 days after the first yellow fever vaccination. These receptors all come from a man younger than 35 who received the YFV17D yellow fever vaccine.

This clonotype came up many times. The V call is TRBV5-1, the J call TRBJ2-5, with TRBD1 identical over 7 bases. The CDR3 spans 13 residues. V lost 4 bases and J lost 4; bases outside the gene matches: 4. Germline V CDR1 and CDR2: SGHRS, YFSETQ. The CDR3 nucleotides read TGCGCCAGCAGCAGGGGGCGCGGAGAGACCCAGTACTTC. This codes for CASSRGRGETQYF.

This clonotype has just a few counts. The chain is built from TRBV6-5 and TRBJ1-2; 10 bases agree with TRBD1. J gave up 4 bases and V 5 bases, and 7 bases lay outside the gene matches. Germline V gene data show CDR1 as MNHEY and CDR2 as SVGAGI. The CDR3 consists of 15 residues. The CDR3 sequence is CASSNPGQGIYGYTF. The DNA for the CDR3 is TGTGCCAGCAGTAACCCGGGACAGGGGATCTATGGCTACACCTTC.

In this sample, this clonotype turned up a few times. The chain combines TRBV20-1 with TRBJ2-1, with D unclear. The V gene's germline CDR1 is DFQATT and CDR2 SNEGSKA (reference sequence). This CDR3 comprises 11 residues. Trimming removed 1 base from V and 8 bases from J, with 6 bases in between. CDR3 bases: TGCAGTGCTAGAGTATGGGATGAGCAGTTCTTC. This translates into CSARVWDEQFF.

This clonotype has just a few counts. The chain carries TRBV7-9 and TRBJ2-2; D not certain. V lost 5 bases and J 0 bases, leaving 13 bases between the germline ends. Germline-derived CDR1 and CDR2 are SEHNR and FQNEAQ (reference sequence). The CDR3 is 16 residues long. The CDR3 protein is CASSPRDGANTGELFF. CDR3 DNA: TGTGCCAGCAGCCCTCGCGACGGTGCGAACACCGGGGAGCTGTTTTTT. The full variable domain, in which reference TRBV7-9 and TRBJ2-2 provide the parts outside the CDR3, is DTGVSQNPRHKITKRGQNVTFRCDPISEHNRLYWYRQTLGQGPEFLTYFQNEAQLEKSRLLSDRFSAERPKGSFSTLEIQRTEQGDSAMYLCASSPRDGANTGELFFGEGSRLTVL.

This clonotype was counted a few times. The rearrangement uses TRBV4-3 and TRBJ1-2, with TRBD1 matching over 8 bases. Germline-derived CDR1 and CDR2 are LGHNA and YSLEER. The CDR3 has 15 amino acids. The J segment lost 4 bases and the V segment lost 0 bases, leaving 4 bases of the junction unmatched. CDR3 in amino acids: CASSQDAGGGYGYTF. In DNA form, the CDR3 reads TGCGCCAGCAGCCAAGACGCAGGGGGCGGCTATGGCTACACCTTC.

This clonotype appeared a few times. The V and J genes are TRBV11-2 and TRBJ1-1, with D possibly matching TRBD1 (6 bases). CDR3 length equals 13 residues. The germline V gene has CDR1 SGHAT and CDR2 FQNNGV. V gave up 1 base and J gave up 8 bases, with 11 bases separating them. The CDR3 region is CASSLAAGGEAFF. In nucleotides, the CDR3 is TGTGCCAGCAGCTTAGCGGCGGGGGGCGAAGCTTTCTTT.

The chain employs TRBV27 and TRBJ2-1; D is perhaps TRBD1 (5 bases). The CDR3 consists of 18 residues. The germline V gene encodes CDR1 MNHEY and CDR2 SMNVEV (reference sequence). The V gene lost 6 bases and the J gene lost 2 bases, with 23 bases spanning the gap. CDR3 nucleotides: TGTGCCAGCAGCCACTGGACATGCCATAAGATTGCCTACAATGAGCAGTTCTTC. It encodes CASSHWTCHKIAYNEQFF.

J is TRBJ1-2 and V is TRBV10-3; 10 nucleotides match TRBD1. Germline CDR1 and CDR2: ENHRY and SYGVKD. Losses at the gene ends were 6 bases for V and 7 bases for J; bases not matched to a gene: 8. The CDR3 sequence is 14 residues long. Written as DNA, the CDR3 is TGTGCCATCAGGAGACAGGGGGCAGTCGTTGGCTACACCTTC. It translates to CAIRRQGAVVGYTF.

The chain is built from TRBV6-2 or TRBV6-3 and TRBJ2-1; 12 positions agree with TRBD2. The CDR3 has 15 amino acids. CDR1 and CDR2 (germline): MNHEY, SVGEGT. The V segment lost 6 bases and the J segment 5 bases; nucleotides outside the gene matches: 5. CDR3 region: CASSLAGGDHNEQFF. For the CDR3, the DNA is TGTGCCAGCAGCCTAGCGGGGGGGGATCACAATGAGCAGTTCTTC.

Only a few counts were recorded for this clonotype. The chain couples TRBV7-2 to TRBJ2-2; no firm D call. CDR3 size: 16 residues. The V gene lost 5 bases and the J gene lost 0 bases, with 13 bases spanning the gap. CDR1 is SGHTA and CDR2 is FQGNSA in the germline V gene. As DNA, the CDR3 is TGTGCCAGCAGCCAAAGGTATTCCGCGAACACCGGGGAGCTGTTTTTT. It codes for CASSQRYSANTGELFF.

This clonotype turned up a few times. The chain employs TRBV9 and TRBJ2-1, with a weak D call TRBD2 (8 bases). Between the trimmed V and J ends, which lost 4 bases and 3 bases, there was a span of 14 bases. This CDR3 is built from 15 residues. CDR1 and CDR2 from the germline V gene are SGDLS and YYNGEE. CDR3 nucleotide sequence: TGTGCCAGCAGCCCGGGAGGGGGCCTCTACAATGAGCAGTTCTTC. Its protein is CASSPGGGLYNEQFF.

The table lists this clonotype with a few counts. The CDR3 sequence: CASSLVSRPFYEQYF. CDR3 bases: TGTGCCAGCAGTCTAGTCAGCAGGCCCTTCTACGAGCAGTACTTC. The rearrangement uses TRBV12-3 or TRBV12-4 and TRBJ2-7; D unresolved. With 5 bases removed from V and 3 bases from J, the gap between germline ends came to 17 bases. The CDR3 totals 15 residues.

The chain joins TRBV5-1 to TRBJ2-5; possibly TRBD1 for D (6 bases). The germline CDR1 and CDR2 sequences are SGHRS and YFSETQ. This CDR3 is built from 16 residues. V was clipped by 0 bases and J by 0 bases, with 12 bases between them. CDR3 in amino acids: CASSLAQGRDQETQYF. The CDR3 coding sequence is TGCGCCAGCAGCTTGGCACAGGGTCGGGACCAAGAGACCCAGTACTTC.

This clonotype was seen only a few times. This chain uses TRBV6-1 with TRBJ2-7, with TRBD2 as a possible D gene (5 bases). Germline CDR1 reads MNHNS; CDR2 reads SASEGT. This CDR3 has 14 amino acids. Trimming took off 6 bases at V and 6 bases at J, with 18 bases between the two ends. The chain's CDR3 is CASRERMGRGEQYF. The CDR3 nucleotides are TGTGCCAGCAGAGAACGGATGGGGAGAGGCGAGCAGTACTTC.

In DNA form, the CDR3 reads TGTGCCAGCAACGAAGGGGAGACCCAGTACTTC. Translating gives CASNEGETQYF. The chain combines TRBV2 with TRBJ2-5; D not certain. The CDR3 sequence is 11 residues long. Trimming cost V 7 bases and J 5 bases, with 8 bases left between them. The germline CDR1 and CDR2 sequences are SNHLY and FYNNEI.

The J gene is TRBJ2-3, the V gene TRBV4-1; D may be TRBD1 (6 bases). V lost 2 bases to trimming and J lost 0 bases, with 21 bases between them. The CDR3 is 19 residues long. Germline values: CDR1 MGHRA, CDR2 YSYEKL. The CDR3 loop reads CASSQFGGRGRSSTDTQYF. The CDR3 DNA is TGCGCCAGCAGCCAATTCGGTGGCAGGGGCCGGTCTAGCACAGATACGCAGTATTTT.